The rows below give T cell receptor beta chains drawn from one sample of a study of T cell responses to AZD1222 COVID-19 vaccine. Sequenced by immunoSEQ multiplex PCR; TCRdb stores in-frame clones only, minus some. In the table there are 150,000 or so clones, about nine tenths of which are singletons. The material sequenced was peripheral blood, taken 28 days after the second AZD1222 dose. The receptors were sampled from an adult who received the AZD1222 COVID-19 vaccine. Both conserved end residues are part of each CDR3. Fields, in order: J gene, V gene, clone size, D gene, CDR3 protein, CDR3 DNA. The D gene is left open where the match is weak. Not every row has a clone size; where given, it reads once, few, many or a size class.

TRBJ2-3,TRBV4-1,NA,NA,CASARPGTDTQYF,TGCGCGAGTGCGCGCCCGGGCACAGATACGCAGTATTTT
TRBJ2-5,TRBV7-8,NA,TRBD1,CASSLVRTGFTETQYF,TGTGCCAGCAGCTTAGTCAGGACAGGCTTTACAGAGACCCAGTACTTC
TRBJ1-3,TRBV4-1,NA,NA,CASSQGTGTSGNTIYF,TGCGCCAGCAGCCAGGGAACAGGGACCTCTGGAAACACCATATATTTT
TRBJ2-7,TRBV29-1,NA,NA,CSVESVARGEQYF,TGCAGCGTTGAATCCGTTGCGCGGGGCGAGCAGTACTTC
TRBJ1-1,TRBV15,few,NA,CATSDPTGFTEAFF,TGTGCCACCAGCGACCCCACAGGGTTCACTGAAGCTTTCTTT
TRBJ2-7,TRBV14,NA,NA,CASSQDGVWRDTYEQYF,TGTGCCAGCAGCCAAGATGGAGTATGGCGGGACACCTACGAGCAGTACTTC
TRBJ1-6,TRBV6-1,few,NA,CASSDSGNNSPLHF,TGTGCCAGCAGTGATTCGGGGAATAATTCACCCCTCCACTTT
TRBJ1-6,TRBV27,once,TRBD1,CASSLMGTANNSPLHF,TGTGCCAGCAGTTTAATGGGGACAGCAAATAATTCACCCCTCCACTTT
TRBJ2-1,TRBV4-1,once,NA,CASSRVFVSYNEQFF,TGCGCCAGCAGCAGGGTTTTCGTATCCTACAATGAGCAGTTCTTC
TRBJ2-4,TRBV19,once,TRBD2,CASSGGRFKNIQYF,TGTGCCAGTAGCGGCGGGAGGTTCAAAAACATTCAGTACTTC
TRBJ1-1,TRBV7-2,NA,NA,CASSLRQASRDAFF,TGTGCCAGCAGCTTAAGACAGGCTAGTCGAGACGCTTTCTTT
TRBJ1-6,TRBV4-1,NA,NA,CASSQVGYNSPLHF,TGCGCCAGCAGCCAAGTAGGGTATAATTCACCCCTCCACTTT
TRBJ2-7,TRBV29-1,NA,TRBD1,CSAEDRGRSYEQYF,TGCAGCGCTGAAGACAGGGGACGCTCCTACGAGCAGTACTTC
TRBJ1-1,TRBV5-1,NA,NA,CASSLEPIMNTEAFF,TGCGCCAGCAGCCTCGAACCCATTATGAACACTGAAGCTTTCTTT
TRBJ2-5,TRBV7-6,NA,TRBD1,CASSLAGGSEKETQYF,TGTGCCAGCAGCTTAGCAGGGGGCTCGGAAAAAGAGACCCAGTACTTC
TRBJ2-6,TRBV7-2,NA,NA,CASRRRSRSGANVLTF,TGTGCCAGCCGCAGACGGAGCCGCTCTGGGGCCAACGTCCTGACTTTC
TRBJ2-7,TRBV4-3,NA,TRBD2,CASSLLLGGTSGSEQYF,TGCGCCAGCAGCCTACTACTTGGGGGGACTAGTGGTTCCGAGCAGTACTTC
TRBJ2-7,TRBV24-1,NA,NA,CATSDRVYNHEQYF,TGTGCCACCAGTGATCGCGTCTATAACCACGAGCAGTACTTC
TRBJ2-7,TRBV6-5,NA,NA,CAPRPYEQYF,TGTGCCCCTAGGCCATACGAGCAGTACTTC
TRBJ1-1,TRBV30,NA,NA,CAWRPLGAGIKNTEAFF,TGTGCCTGGAGACCCCTTGGGGCAGGGATAAAAAACACTGAAGCTTTCTTT
TRBJ2-1,TRBV5-1,few,TRBD2,CASSLGGGAGYNEQFF,TGCGCCAGCAGCTTGGGCGGGGGGGCCGGATACAATGAGCAGTTCTTC
TRBJ1-4,TRBV27,NA,NA,CASSLFSSPIRGATNEKLFF,TGTGCCAGCAGTTTATTCTCCTCTCCCATCCGAGGGGCGACTAATGAAAAACTGTTTTTT
TRBJ2-1,TRBV6-1,NA,NA,CASSEGGTSYNEQFF,TGTGCCAGCAGTGAAGGCGGGACCTCCTACAATGAGCAGTTCTTC
TRBJ2-3,TRBV7-3,NA,TRBD2,CASSPGTTYTQYF,TGTGCCAGCAGTCCCGGGACTACCTATACGCAGTATTTT
TRBJ1-1,TRBV15,NA,NA,CATSRGQGQGTEAFF,TGTGCCACCAGCAGAGGGCAGGGGCAGGGCACTGAAGCTTTCTTT
TRBJ2-3,TRBV29-1,once,NA,CSVLAYTQYF,TGCAGCGTTCTAGCTTATACGCAGTATTTT
TRBJ1-1,TRBV12-5,NA,NA,CASGQSSPLFVAFF,TGTGCTAGTGGGCAATCCTCCCCCCTATTTGTTGCTTTCTTT
TRBJ1-1,TRBV11-3,NA,TRBD1,CASSLEGATGSAFF,TGTGCCAGCAGCTTAGAGGGGGCGACAGGGAGCGCTTTCTTT
TRBJ1-1,TRBV6-5,NA,NA,CASSLGQGMNTEAFF,TGTGCCAGCAGCCTAGGTCAAGGGATGAACACTGAAGCTTTCTTT
TRBJ1-6,TRBV6-5,few,NA,CAHSSSYNSPLHF,TGTGCCCACAGTAGCTCCTATAATTCACCCCTCCACTTT
TRBJ1-1,TRBV19,once,NA,CASSIWGNTEAFF,TGTGCCAGTAGTATATGGGGGAACACTGAAGCTTTCTTT
TRBJ2-3,TRBV5-4,many,NA,CASSQDYRTDTQYF,TGTGCCAGCAGCCAAGACTACCGCACAGATACGCAGTATTTT
TRBJ1-2,TRBV3-1/TRBV3-2,NA,NA,CASSQGTGTSNYGYTF,TGTGCCAGCAGCCAAGGAACCGGGACAAGTAACTATGGCTACACCTTC
TRBJ2-5,TRBV30,NA,NA,CAWSVTNWYQETQYF,TGTGCCTGGAGTGTCACTAACTGGTACCAAGAGACCCAGTACTTC
TRBJ2-5,TRBV5-1,NA,NA,CASSRSLGVQETQYF,TGCGCCAGCAGCCGGAGTCTCGGGGTTCAAGAGACCCAGTACTTC
TRBJ1-2,TRBV10-3,NA,TRBD1,CAISRETGRLANGYTF,TGTGCCATCAGCAGGGAGACAGGGCGCTTGGCTAATGGCTACACCTTC
TRBJ2-7,TRBV5-4,NA,NA,CASSFWRSPYEQYF,TGTGCCAGCAGCTTTTGGCGGTCCCCCTACGAGCAGTACTTC
TRBJ1-1,TRBV19,NA,TRBD1,CASSRWWVRDRGIEAFF,TGTGCCAGTAGTCGGTGGTGGGTTCGGGACAGGGGTATTGAAGCTTTCTTT
TRBJ1-4,TRBV7-2,NA,NA,CASSLGQLNEKLFF,TGTGCCAGCAGCTTAGGGCAACTTAATGAAAAACTGTTTTTT